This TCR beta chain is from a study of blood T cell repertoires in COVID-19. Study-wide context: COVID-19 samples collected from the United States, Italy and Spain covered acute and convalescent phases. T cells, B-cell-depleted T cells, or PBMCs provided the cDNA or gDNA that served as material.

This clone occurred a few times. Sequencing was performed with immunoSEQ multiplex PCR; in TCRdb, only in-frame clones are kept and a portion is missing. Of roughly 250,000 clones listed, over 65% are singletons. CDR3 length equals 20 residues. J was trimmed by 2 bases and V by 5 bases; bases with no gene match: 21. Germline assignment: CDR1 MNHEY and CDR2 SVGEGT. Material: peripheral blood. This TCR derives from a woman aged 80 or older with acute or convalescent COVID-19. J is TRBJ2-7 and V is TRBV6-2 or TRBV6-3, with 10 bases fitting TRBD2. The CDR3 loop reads CASSLRHPAARTSGAYEQYF. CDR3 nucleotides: TGTGCCAGCAGTCTACGCCACCCTGCAGCGCGGACTAGCGGAGCCTACGAGCAGTACTTC.